The 18 T cell receptor beta chains in this list originate from one sample, sequenced in a study of human T cells and chemical hapten exposure. Described time point: patch test 3, about 24 weeks after DPC sensitization. Treatment in this sample: therapeutic diphenylcyclopropenone sensitization with weekly scalp DPC. MiXCR, applied by TCRdb to the RACE reads, yields one record per CDR3 protein. The data contain tens of thousands of distinct CDR3 sequences, roughly 12% of them seen just once; the ten biggest clones take up 2.4%. Here the sequenced sample was whole blood, taken in connection with sensitization to the hapten diphenylcyclopropenone (DPC). The source of these receptors is a man aged 25 to 40 with alopecia areata. Some clones in this sample may be carry-over from other donors' samples.

The chain is built from TRBV29-1 and TRBJ2-1; TRBD2 aligns across 10 bases. V trimming: 4 bases; J trimming: 3 bases; junction bases outside the gene matches: 3. Germline CDR1 is SQVTM and CDR2 is ANQGSEA. The CDR3 contains 14 residues. The CDR3 nucleotides are TGCAGCGTTGGACCTAGCGGGGGCTACAATGAGCAGTTCTTC. Translating gives CSVGPSGGYNEQFF.

This clonotype occurred many times. The CDR3 nucleotides read TGCAGCGTTGTCAGCGCTAACTATGGCTACACCTTC. It translates to CSVVSANYGYTF. The rearrangement links TRBV29-1 to TRBJ1-2; no clear D. V was cut by 4 bases and J by 0 bases, with 6 bases left in between. CDR3 length equals 12 residues. Germline V gene lookup returns CDR1 SQVTM and CDR2 ANQGSEA.

The sample holds many counts of this clonotype. The V call is TRBV2, the J call TRBJ1-6, with 8 positions matching TRBD1. The CDR3 is made up of 14 amino acids. Trimming at V came to 7 bases and at J to 8 bases, leaving 7 bases not matched to a gene. Germline assignment: CDR1 SNHLY and CDR2 FYNNEI. CDR3 amino acids: CASIGTGGHSPLHF. CDR3 bases: TGTGCCAGCATTGGGACAGGTGGACATTCACCCCTCCACTTT.

This clonotype was picked up a small number of times. The chain has TRBV10-2 and TRBJ1-4, with D possibly matching TRBD1 (5 bases). Per germline, CDR1 WSHSY and CDR2 SAAADI. V was clipped by 2 bases and J by 6 bases, with 10 bases between them. CDR3 length: 14 amino acids. In nucleotides, the CDR3 is TGCGCCAGCAGTGAGGCCGGGGGATATGAAAAACTGTTTTTT. Translating gives CASSEAGGYEKLFF.

The chain combines TRBV20-1 with TRBJ1-4; D remains ambiguous. The V end lost 2 bases, the J end lost 6 bases, and 7 bases lay between the germline ends. The CDR3 runs to 12 residues. The V gene's germline CDR1 is DFQATT and CDR2 SNEGSKA (reference sequence). The chain's CDR3 is CSARRQDEKLFF. The CDR3 nucleotides read TGCAGTGCTAGACGCCAGGATGAAAAACTGTTTTTT.

This clonotype appeared a few times. DNA for the CDR3: TGCGCCAGCAGGGGCGGGACAGTACGGAACTACGAGCAGTACTTC. Amino acids: CASRGGTVRNYEQYF. V usage is TRBV5-1 and J usage is TRBJ2-7, with D possibly TRBD1 on 7 matching bases. Germline assignment: CDR1 SGHRS and CDR2 YFSETQ. V dropped 5 bases and J dropped 3 bases, with 18 bases sitting between them. CDR3 length equals 15 residues.

V is TRBV4-3 and J is TRBJ2-1, with TRBD1 as a possible D gene (6 bases). This CDR3 is built from 18 residues. The germline gives CDR1 LGHNA, CDR2 YSLEER. V was trimmed by 1 base and J by 1 base, leaving 17 bases between them. CDR3 bases: TGCGCCAGCAGCCAAGGCAACACAGGGAAAAGATCCTACAATGAGCAGTTCTTC. Its protein product is CASSQGNTGKRSYNEQFF.

This clonotype was seen ten or more times. V gene TRBV12-3 or TRBV12-4 combines with J gene TRBJ1-5, with TRBD1 matching 7 bases. The CDR3 has 14 residues. The V and J ends lost 5 bases and 7 bases, in that order; junction bases with no gene match: 8. The chain's CDR3 is CASSPGGVGQPQHF. Here the CDR3 DNA reads TGTGCCAGCAGTCCAGGGGGGGTAGGGCAGCCCCAGCATTTT.

This clonotype occurred a few times. V gene TRBV19 combines with J gene TRBJ1-5; no firm D call. CDR3 length equals 15 residues. The germline gives CDR1 LNHDA, CDR2 SQIVND (reference sequence). V was trimmed by 6 bases and J by 3 bases, leaving 15 bases between them. CDR3 coding DNA: TGTGCCAGTAGCCCCCGGTCACCGATCAATCAGCCCCAGCATTTT. As protein: CASSPRSPINQPQHF. Full variable domain (remainder filled in from reference TRBV19 and TRBJ1-5): DGGITQSPKYLFRKEGQNVTLSCEQNLNHDAMYWYRQDPGQGLRLIYYSQIVNDFQKGDIAEGYSVSREKKESFPLTVTSAQKNPTAFYLCASSPRSPINQPQHFGDGTRLSIL.

This clonotype was seen only a few times. The V gene is TRBV20-1, the J gene TRBJ1-1, with TRBD1 as a possible D gene (6 bases). The CDR3 spans 13 residues. V lost 4 bases and J lost 0, with 9 bases in between. Looked up from germline, CDR1 is DFQATT and CDR2 is SNEGSKA (reference sequence). In DNA form, the CDR3 reads TGCAGTGCTAAACAGGGTGTGAACACTGAAGCTTTCTTT. Amino acids: CSAKQGVNTEAFF.

The sample holds many counts of this clonotype. The V and J genes are TRBV11-2 and TRBJ1-2; D call uncertain. V was pared by 3 bases and J by 0 bases, with 11 bases between. In germline, CDR1 is SGHAT, CDR2 FQNNGV. The CDR3 runs to 15 residues. CDR3: CASSLEPSANYGYTF. DNA for the CDR3: TGTGCCAGCAGCTTGGAGCCGTCGGCTAACTATGGCTACACCTTC.

This clonotype was seen only a few times. V usage is TRBV7-9 and J usage is TRBJ2-3; D unclear. The CDR3 covers 13 residues. The V gene's germline CDR1 is SEHNR and CDR2 FQNEAQ (reference sequence). V was trimmed by 4 bases and J by 4 bases, leaving 9 bases between them. CDR3 DNA: TGTGCCAGCAGCTCCCATTTCGCAGATACGCAGTATTTT. Translation gives CASSSHFADTQYF.

This clonotype was detected ten times or more. The V gene is TRBV7-2, the J gene TRBJ1-5; D is unclear. Germline-derived CDR1 and CDR2 are SGHTA and FQGNSA. The CDR3 consists of 16 residues. Trimming removed 2 bases at V and 0 bases at J, with 11 bases between. The CDR3 region has the DNA TGTGCCAGCAGCTTAAGTACGAGCTATAGCAATCAGCCCCAGCATTTT. Translated: CASSLSTSYSNQPQHF.

The V and J genes are TRBV24-1 and TRBJ1-5; 7 bases match TRBD1. V shed 5 bases, J shed 9 bases, and the junction held 18 bases outside the gene matches. Germline V CDR1 and CDR2: KGHDR, SFDVKD. CDR3 size: 17 residues. The CDR3 spells CATSATPGQGGQGPQHF. In DNA, the CDR3 is TGTGCCACCAGTGCCACCCCCGGGCAGGGGGGCCAGGGGCCCCAGCATTTT.

This clonotype has a count of ten or more. CDR3 sequence: CASSLWTQEETQYF. The CDR3 region has the DNA TGTGCCAGCAGCTTATGGACACAGGAAGAGACCCAGTACTTC. The V gene is TRBV7-9, the J gene TRBJ2-5; maybe TRBD1 (5 bases). This CDR3 has 14 residues. Germline V CDR1 and CDR2: SEHNR, FQNEAQ (reference sequence). Trimming took 2 bases from V and 3 from J, leaving 10 bases between them.

The rearrangement links TRBV29-1 to TRBJ1-2; D is undetermined. V gave up 0 bases and J gave up 8 bases, with 13 bases separating them. The CDR3 runs to 13 residues. Looked up from germline, CDR1 is SQVTM and CDR2 is ANQGSEA. CDR3: CSVEETGRTGYTF. Here the CDR3 DNA reads TGCAGCGTTGAAGAAACCGGAAGGACCGGCTACACCTTC.

The table lists this clonotype with many counts. The chain is built from TRBV20-1 and TRBJ1-2; 10 bases fit TRBD1. The germline V gene has CDR1 DFQATT and CDR2 SNEGSKA (reference sequence). V gave up 2 bases and J gave up 2 bases; unmatched junction bases: 14. This CDR3 region has 18 residues. The DNA for the CDR3 is TGCAGTGCTAGATCACCGGGACAGGGGATTATTTTCAACTATGGCTACACCTTC. Amino acids: CSARSPGQGIIFNYGYTF.

The chain uses TRBV20-1 and TRBJ2-3, with D perhaps matching TRBD1 (5 bases). CDR1 and CDR2 from the germline V gene are DFQATT and SNEGSKA (reference sequence). The CDR3 totals 12 residues. V lost 5 bases to trimming and J lost 6 bases, with 12 bases between them. The CDR3 sequence is CSALRGGDTQYF. CDR3 coding DNA: TGCAGTGCTCTTAGGGGTGGCGATACGCAGTATTTT.